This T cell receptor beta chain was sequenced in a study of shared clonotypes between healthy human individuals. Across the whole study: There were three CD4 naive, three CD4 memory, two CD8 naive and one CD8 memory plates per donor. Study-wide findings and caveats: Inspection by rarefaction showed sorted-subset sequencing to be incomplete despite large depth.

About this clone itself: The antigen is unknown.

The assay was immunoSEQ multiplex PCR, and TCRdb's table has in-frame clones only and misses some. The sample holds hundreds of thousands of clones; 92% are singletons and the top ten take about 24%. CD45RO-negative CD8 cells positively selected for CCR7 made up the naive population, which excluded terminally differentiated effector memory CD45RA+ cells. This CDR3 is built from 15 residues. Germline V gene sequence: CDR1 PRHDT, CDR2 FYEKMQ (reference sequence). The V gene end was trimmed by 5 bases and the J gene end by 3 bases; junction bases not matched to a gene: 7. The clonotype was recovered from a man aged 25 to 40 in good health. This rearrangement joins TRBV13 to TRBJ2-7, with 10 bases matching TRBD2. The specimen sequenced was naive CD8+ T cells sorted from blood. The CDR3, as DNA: TGTGCCAGCAGCAAAGCTAGCGGGAGCAACTACGAGCAGTACTTC. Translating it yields CASSKASGSNYEQYF.